Reported below is one TCR beta chain. This sample was taken from a study of blood T cell repertoires in COVID-19. At the level of the study: The United States, Italy and Spain provided the acute and convalescent COVID-19 samples. Nucleic acid was either cDNA or gDNA, and it came from T cells, B-cell-depleted T cells, or PBMCs.

TCRdb keeps only in-frame clones here, not all; method: immunoSEQ multiplex PCR. This table has roughly 46,000 clones, 70% to 90% appearing once. This CDR3 is 13 amino acids long. Trimming took off 2 bases at V and 0 bases at J, with 2 bases between the two ends. The sequenced sample was peripheral blood. The chain couples TRBV12-3 or TRBV12-4 to TRBJ1-3, with D unresolved. The TCR sequence derives from a human donor in a cohort sampled during active COVID-19. The donor label of this sample is uncertain. The DNA of the CDR3 is TGTGCCAGCAGTTTATACTCTGGAAACACCATATATTTT. It yields the protein CASSLYSGNTIYF.